The clone carrying this T cell receptor (beta chain) was recorded only once. The antigen is undetermined. Measured with immunoSEQ multiplex PCR; TCRdb has only the in-frame clones, and not every one. The sample lists hundreds of thousands of clones; more than 75% were seen once. The sample comes from a study of Ad26.COV2.S vaccination and SARS-CoV-2 variants. Points from the study as a whole: An underestimation of total T cell responses may have resulted from the TCR breadth and depth analyses.

Germline CDR1 and CDR2: SNHLY and FYNNEI. The CDR3 extends over 12 amino acids. The V and J ends lost 2 bases and 7 bases respectively, with 6 bases between them. Treatment here: 15 to 20 received Ad26.COV2.S at low or high dose, single or two shots; roughly five received placebo; per-sample allocation not given. Day 63 following the first vaccine or placebo injection was when the samples were taken. This adult donor, from Boston, was 18-55 years old. The specimen comprised peripheral blood, sampled in a trial of Ad26.COV2.S vaccine versus placebo. The sequence came from a person between 18 and 65 years old who received the Ad26.COV2.S COVID-19 vaccine or a placebo. This chain links TRBV2 with TRBJ1-5; D is ambiguous. The CDR3 DNA is TGTGCCAGCAGTGAATCTGGGCAGCCCCAGCATTTT. It specifies CASSESGQPQHF.